This is a list of T cell receptor beta chains from one sample in a study of blood T cell repertoires in COVID-19. TCRdb's table, derived via immunoSEQ multiplex PCR, lists solely in-frame clones and lacks some. The sample has over 400,000 clones; approximately 91% are singletons. The sequencing input was PBMCs or T cells enriched from blood (not recorded which). These receptor sequences come from a woman in her fifties or sixties who had recovered from COVID-19. The CDR3 runs from the conserved cysteine through the conserved F or W. A D gene is named only where the DNA matches it firmly. Some rows mark clone size as missing; the rest say once, few, many or name a class of expanded clone.

v_gene,abundance,j_gene,d_gene,CDR3aa,CDR3nt
TRBV19,.,TRBJ2-7,TRBD2,CASSSLAGGNEQYF,TGTGCCAGTAGTTCGCTAGCGGGGGGGAACGAGCAGTACTTC
TRBV20-1,.,TRBJ1-1,.,CSASNNAEAFF,TGCAGTGCTAGTAACAACGCTGAAGCTTTCTTT
TRBV3-1/TRBV3-2,.,TRBJ1-6,.,CASSQLRDSPLHF,TGTGCCAGCAGCCAACTCCGGGATTCACCCCTCCACTTT
TRBV29-1,.,TRBJ1-1,TRBD1,CSVATQGVNTEAFF,TGCAGCGTCGCTACCCAGGGGGTTAACACTGAAGCTTTCTTT
TRBV24-1,.,TRBJ2-2,.,CATSDFGVDGELFF,TGTGCCACCAGTGATTTCGGGGTCGACGGGGAGCTGTTTTTT
TRBV27,.,TRBJ2-5,.,CASSSLRQATTKETQYF,TGTGCCAGCAGTTCCCTTCGACAGGCGACGACCAAAGAGACCCAGTACTTC
TRBV15,.,TRBJ2-1,TRBD2,CATSRALSGGFYNEQFF,TGTGCCACCAGCAGGGCGTTGTCGGGGGGGTTCTACAATGAGCAGTTCTTC
TRBV5-1,.,TRBJ2-5,.,CASSGLILGAGVGETQYF,TGCGCCAGCAGCGGACTCATCCTGGGGGCAGGCGTTGGGGAGACCCAGTACTTC
TRBV6-5,.,TRBJ1-6,TRBD1,CASSLLGQGNSPLHF,TGTGCCAGCAGTCTCCTGGGACAGGGGAATTCACCCCTCCACTTT
TRBV19,.,TRBJ2-6,TRBD1,CASRLGQGGANVLTF,TGTGCCAGTAGGTTAGGACAGGGGGGGGCCAACGTCCTGACTTTC
TRBV7-2,.,TRBJ1-1,.,CASSLIAVNTEAFF,TGTGCCAGCAGCTTAATAGCTGTGAACACTGAAGCTTTCTTT
TRBV7-9,.,TRBJ1-4,.,CASSLTRTTTNEKLFF,TGTGCCAGCAGCTTAACCAGGACTACAACTAATGAAAAACTGTTTTTT
TRBV7-2,.,TRBJ2-1,.,CASSYRGGDYNEQFF,TGTGCCAGCAGCTATAGGGGGGGGGACTACAATGAGCAGTTCTTC
TRBV18,.,TRBJ2-3,.,CASSPASTDTQYF,TGTGCCAGCTCACCGGCATCGACAGATACGCAGTATTTT
TRBV10-1,.,TRBJ2-2,TRBD1,CASSESGTGGYTGELFF,TGCGCCAGCAGTGAGTCCGGGACAGGGGGCTACACCGGGGAGCTGTTTTTT
TRBV7-9,.,TRBJ2-7,TRBD1,CASSLGGTGEYEQYF,TGTGCCAGCAGCTTGGGTGGGACAGGGGAATACGAGCAGTACTTC
TRBV2,once,TRBJ1-4,.,CASSQIGLHPSVFF,TGTGCCAGCAGTCAAATAGGCCTCCACCCCAGCGTGTTTTTT
TRBV28,.,TRBJ2-3,.,CASSFLRGTFSTDTQYF,TGTGCCAGCAGTTTCCTCCGGGGTACTTTTAGCACAGATACGCAGTATTTT
TRBV5-8,.,TRBJ1-2,.,CASSLALGAEFTNYGYTF,TGTGCCAGCAGCTTGGCCTTGGGCGCCGAATTTACTAACTATGGCTACACCTTC
TRBV7-2,.,TRBJ2-2,TRBD2,CASSFGGNTGELFF,TGTGCCAGCAGCTTCGGGGGGAATACCGGGGAGCTGTTTTTT
TRBV5-1,.,TRBJ1-5,.,CASSLQGSADQPQHF,TGCGCCAGCAGCTTACAGGGTTCGGCGGATCAGCCCCAGCATTTT
TRBV4-1,.,TRBJ2-4,.,CASSQDDRLAKNIQYF,TGCGCCAGCAGCCAAGATGACAGGTTAGCCAAAAACATTCAGTACTTC
TRBV15,.,TRBJ1-1,.,CATSRGGVGTEAFF,TGTGCCACCAGCAGAGGCGGGGTGGGCACTGAAGCTTTCTTT
TRBV6-5,.,TRBJ1-2,.,CASSYGRGTYGYTF,TGTGCCAGCAGTTACGGGAGGGGGACCTATGGCTACACCTTC
TRBV3-1/TRBV3-2,.,TRBJ1-2,.,CASRRTGSFNYGYTF,TGTGCCAGCAGGCGCACAGGCTCGTTTAACTATGGCTACACCTTC
TRBV7-9,.,TRBJ1-1,TRBD1,CASSLRPGTGGANTEAFF,TGTGCCAGCAGCTTACGCCCCGGGACAGGGGGCGCGAACACTGAAGCTTTCTTT
TRBV5-1,.,TRBJ1-1,.,CASRRSLTGPNTEAFF,TGCGCCAGCAGGAGGAGCCTGACAGGCCCTAACACTGAAGCTTTCTTT
TRBV30,.,TRBJ1-4,.,CAWSPGYGNEKLFF,TGTGCCTGGAGCCCAGGGTATGGGAATGAAAAACTGTTTTTT
TRBV6-5,.,TRBJ1-2,.,CASTNGRGNYGYTF,TGTGCCAGCACAAATGGACGGGGGAACTATGGCTACACCTTC
TRBV19,.,TRBJ1-4,TRBD1,CASTRTGGEKLFF,TGTGCCAGTACCCGGACAGGGGGTGAAAAACTGTTTTTT
TRBV7-6,.,TRBJ2-3,.,CASSQRGTDTQYF,TGTGCCAGCAGCCAGAGGGGGACAGATACGCAGTATTTT
TRBV2,.,TRBJ2-2,TRBD2,CASSDGGAFLGDTGELFF,TGTGCCAGCAGTGACGGGGGGGCCTTCTTGGGAGATACCGGGGAGCTGTTTTTT
TRBV11-2,few,TRBJ1-5,TRBD1,CASSLAPGTGRREPQHF,TGTGCCAGCAGCTTAGCCCCCGGGACAGGGAGGCGGGAGCCCCAGCATTTT
TRBV9,.,TRBJ1-3,.,CASSVNSGNTIYF,TGTGCCAGCAGCGTTAACTCTGGAAACACCATATATTTT
TRBV7-8,.,TRBJ1-4,.,CASSLMGGEGKLFF,TGTGCCAGCAGCTTAATGGGGGGGGAGGGAAAACTGTTTTTT